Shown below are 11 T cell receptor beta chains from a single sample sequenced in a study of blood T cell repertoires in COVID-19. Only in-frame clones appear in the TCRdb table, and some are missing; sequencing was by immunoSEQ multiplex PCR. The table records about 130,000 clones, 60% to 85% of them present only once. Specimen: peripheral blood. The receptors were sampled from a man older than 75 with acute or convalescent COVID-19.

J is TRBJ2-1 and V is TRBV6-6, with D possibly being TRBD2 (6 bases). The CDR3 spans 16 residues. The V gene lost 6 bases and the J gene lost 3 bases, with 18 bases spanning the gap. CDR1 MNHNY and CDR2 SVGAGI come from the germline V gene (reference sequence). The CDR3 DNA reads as TGTGCCAGCAGCCGACGTGGGCTAGCGATCTACAATGAGCAGTTCTTC. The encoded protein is CASSRRGLAIYNEQFF.

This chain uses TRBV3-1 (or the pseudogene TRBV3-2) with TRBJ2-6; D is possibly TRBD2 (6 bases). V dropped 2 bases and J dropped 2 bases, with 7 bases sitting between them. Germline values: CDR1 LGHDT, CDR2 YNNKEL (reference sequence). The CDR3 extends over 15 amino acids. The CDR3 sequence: CASSQTGAGANVLTF. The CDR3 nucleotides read TGTGCCAGCAGCCAAACGGGGGCTGGGGCCAACGTCCTGACTTTC.

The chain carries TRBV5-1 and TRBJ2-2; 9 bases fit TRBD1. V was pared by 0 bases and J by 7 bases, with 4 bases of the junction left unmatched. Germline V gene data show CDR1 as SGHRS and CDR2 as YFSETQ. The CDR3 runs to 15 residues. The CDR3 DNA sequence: TGCGCCAGCAGCTTGGCCGGGACAGGGTTCGGGGAGCTGTTTTTT. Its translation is CASSLAGTGFGELFF.

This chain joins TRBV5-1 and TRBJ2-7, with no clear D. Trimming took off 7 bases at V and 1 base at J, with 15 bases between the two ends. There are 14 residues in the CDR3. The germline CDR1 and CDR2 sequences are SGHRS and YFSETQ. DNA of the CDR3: TGCGCCAGCCGCGTAAGCCCTAGTTCCTACGAGCAGTACTTC. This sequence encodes CASRVSPSSYEQYF.

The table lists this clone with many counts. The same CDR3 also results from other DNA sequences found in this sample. CDR3 sequence: CASRATGDYGYTF. In nucleotides, the CDR3 is TGTGCCAGCAGGGCGACAGGAGACTATGGCTACACCTTC. This sequence joins TRBV12-3 or TRBV12-4 and TRBJ1-2, with D possibly being TRBD1 (6 bases). This CDR3 contains 13 residues. Trimming took 6 bases from V and 3 from J, leaving 11 bases between them.

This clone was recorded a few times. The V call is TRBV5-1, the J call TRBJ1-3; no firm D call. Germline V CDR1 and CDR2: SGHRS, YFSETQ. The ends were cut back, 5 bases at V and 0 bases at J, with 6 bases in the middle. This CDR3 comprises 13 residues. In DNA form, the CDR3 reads TGCGCCAGCAGGCCGGTCTCTGGAAACACCATATATTTT. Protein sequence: CASRPVSGNTIYF.

CDR3 DNA sequence: TGTGCCAGCAGCTTACAAAGCAGAGCGAGCACAGATACGCAGTATTTT. Its translation: CASSLQSRASTDTQYF. V gene TRBV7-6 combines with J gene TRBJ2-3; D not certain. V was shortened by 2 bases and J by 0 bases, with 12 bases between the two germline ends. The CDR3 sequence is 16 residues long. From germline, CDR1 is SGHVS and CDR2 FNYEAQ.

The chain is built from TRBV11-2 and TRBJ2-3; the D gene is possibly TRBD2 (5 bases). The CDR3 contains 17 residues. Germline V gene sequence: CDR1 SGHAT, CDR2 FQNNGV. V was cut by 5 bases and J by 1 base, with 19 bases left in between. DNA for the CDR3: TGTGCCAGCAGCCCTCGGGGAGTTCCTCTGGGCACAGATACGCAGTATTTT. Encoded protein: CASSPRGVPLGTDTQYF.

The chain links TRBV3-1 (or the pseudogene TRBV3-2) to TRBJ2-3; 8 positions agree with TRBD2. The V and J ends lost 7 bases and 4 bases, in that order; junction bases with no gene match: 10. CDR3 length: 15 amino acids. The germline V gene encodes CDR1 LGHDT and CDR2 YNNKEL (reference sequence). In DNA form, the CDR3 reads TGTGCCAGCAACTCTCCGGGACTAGGATCAGATACGCAGTATTTT. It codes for CASNSPGLGSDTQYF.

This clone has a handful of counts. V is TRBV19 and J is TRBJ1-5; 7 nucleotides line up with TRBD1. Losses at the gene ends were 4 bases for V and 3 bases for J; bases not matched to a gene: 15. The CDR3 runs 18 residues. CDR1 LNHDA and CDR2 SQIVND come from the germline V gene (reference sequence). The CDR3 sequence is CASSKGQMRGLTNQPQHF. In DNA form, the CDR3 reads TGTGCCAGTAGTAAGGGACAGATGAGAGGTCTGACCAATCAGCCCCAGCATTTT.

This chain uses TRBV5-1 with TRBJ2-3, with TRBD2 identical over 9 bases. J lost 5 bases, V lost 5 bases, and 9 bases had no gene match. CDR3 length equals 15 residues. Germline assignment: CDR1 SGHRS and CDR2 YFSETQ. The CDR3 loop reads CASRTGGGAVDTQYF. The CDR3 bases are TGCGCCAGCAGGACAGGCGGGGGGGCTGTAGATACGCAGTATTTT.